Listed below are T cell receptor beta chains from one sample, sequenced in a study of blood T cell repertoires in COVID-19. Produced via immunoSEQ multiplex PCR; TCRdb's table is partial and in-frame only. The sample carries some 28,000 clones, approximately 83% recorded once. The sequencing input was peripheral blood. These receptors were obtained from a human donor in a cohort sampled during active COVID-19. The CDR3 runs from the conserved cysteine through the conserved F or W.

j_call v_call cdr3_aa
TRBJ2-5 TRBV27 CASREGGRETQYF
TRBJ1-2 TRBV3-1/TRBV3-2 CASSRQINYGYTF
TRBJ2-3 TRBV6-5 CASSSWGEATDTQYF
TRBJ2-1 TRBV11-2 CASSLDLRGGRNEQFF
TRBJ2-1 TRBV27 CASSLLVSASGGSQVF
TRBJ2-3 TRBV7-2 CASSTRSSGVDTQYF
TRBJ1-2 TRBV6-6 CASNPVELAYGYTF
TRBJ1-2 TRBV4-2 CASSQDGITGGATFHYGYTF
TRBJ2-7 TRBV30 CAWSWGQAYEQYF
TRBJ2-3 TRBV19 CASSSSPSTDTQYF
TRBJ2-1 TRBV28 CASSWKGVKQFF
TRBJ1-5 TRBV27 CASSSYSNQPQHF
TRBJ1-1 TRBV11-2 CASSLRDNEAFF
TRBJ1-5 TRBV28 CASSLMSNQPQHF
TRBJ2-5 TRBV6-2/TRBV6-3 CASSYLAENQETQYF
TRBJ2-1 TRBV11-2 CASSFSGAYNNEQFF
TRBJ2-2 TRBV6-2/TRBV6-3 CASSRLGGANTGELFF
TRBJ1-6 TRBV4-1 CASSHSGQEYSPLHF
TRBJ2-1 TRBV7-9 CASSAPAGGRHNEQFF
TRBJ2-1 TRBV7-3 CASSLTRKGYYNEQFF
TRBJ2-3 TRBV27 CASSSPGQGSLYTQYF
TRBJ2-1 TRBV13 CASSRKGLAGGRLVNEQFF
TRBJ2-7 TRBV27 CASSTLRGVPDEQYF
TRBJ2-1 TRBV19 CASSMSGGAYNEQFF
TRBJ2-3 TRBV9 CASSVATASGGVTQYF
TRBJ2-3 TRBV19 CASSIEPTGGRGFGTQYF
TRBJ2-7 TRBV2 CASRYDRGRTYEQYF
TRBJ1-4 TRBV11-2 CASSLISNEKLFF
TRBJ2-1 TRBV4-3 CASSQKEDGGPNEQFF
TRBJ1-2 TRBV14 CASSRTNYGYTF
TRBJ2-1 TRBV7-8 CASSSTSGGYNEQFF